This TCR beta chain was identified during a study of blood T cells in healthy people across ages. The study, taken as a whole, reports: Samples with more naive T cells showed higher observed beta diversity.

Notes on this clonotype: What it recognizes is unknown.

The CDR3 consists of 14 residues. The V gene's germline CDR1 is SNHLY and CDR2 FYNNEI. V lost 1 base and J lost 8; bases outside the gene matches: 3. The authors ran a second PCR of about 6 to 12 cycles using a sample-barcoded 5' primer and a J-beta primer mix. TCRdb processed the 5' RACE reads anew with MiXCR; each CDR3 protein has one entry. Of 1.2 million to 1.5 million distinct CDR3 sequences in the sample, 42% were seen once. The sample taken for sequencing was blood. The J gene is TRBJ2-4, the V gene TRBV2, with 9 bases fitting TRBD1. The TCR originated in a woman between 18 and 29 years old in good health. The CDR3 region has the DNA TGTGCCAGCAGTGAAGGGACAGGGGTGTACATTCAGTACTTC. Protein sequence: CASSEGTGVYIQYF.